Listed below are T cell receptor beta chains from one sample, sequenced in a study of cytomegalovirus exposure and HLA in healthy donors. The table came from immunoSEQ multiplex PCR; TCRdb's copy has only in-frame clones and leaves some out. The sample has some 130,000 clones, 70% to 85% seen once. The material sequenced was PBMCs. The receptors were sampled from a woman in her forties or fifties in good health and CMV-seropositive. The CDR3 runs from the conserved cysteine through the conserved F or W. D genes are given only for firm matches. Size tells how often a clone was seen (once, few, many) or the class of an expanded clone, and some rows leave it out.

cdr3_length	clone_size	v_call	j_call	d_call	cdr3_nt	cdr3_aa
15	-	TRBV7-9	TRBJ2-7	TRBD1	TGTGCCAGCAGCTCCTGGACAGGGGGATCCTACGAGCAGTACTTC	CASSSWTGGSYEQYF
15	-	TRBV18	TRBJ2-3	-	TGTGCCAGCTGCACCAGAGGGGGGGACACAGATACGCAGTATTTT	CASCTRGGDTDTQYF
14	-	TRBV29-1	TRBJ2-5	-	TGCAGCGTTGATGTTACCAGGGGAGGGGAGACCCAGTACTTC	CSVDVTRGGETQYF
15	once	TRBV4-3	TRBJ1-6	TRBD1	TGCGCCAGCAGCCAACGGGACAGGGGAGAATCACCCCTCCACTTT	CASSQRDRGESPLHF
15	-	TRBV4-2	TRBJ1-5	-	TGTGCCAGCAGCCAGACGGGGGGGAGATCTCAGCCCCAGCATTTT	CASSQTGGRSQPQHF
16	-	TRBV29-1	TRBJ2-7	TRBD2	TGCAGCGTCGAGACAGGGAGTAGCGGGGGTATGTACGAGCAGTACTTC	CSVETGSSGGMYEQYF
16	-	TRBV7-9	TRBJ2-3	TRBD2	TGTGCCAGCAGCACGACTAGCGGGGGGAACACAGATACGCAGTATTTT	CASSTTSGGNTDTQYF
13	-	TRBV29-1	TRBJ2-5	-	TGCAGCGTTGATAGACTCGCTGGGGAGACCCAGTACTTC	CSVDRLAGETQYF
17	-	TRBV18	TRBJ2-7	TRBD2	TGTGCCAGCTCACTGCGAAACCGGGACTACGACGCCTACGAGCAGTACTTC	CASSLRNRDYDAYEQYF
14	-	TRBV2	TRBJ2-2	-	TGTGCCAGCAGTGAAGCCCTGAGCACCGGGGAGCTGTTTTTT	CASSEALSTGELFF
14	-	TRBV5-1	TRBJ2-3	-	TGCGCCAGCAGCTTGCTCCAGGGGTCGGATACGCAGTATTTT	CASSLLQGSDTQYF